This T cell receptor beta chain was sequenced in a study of identical twins. Findings and caveats of the study: Monozygotic twins shared more out-of-frame TCR alpha than recombination models predicted. Its conclusions, products of cross-sectional statistical analysis, did not come from following the same donors. A lower insertion count was a feature of abundant cord blood beta clonotypes, with no such feature in memory repertoires.

Every sampled donor was Caucasian and healthy. In germline, CDR1 is LGHNA, CDR2 YNFKEQ. This CDR3 is built from 18 residues. Trimming removed 4 bases from V and 2 bases from J, with 20 bases in between. TCRdb fed the 5' RACE reads into MiXCR, producing one record per CDR3 protein. The sample contains 300,000 to 400,000 distinct CDR3 sequences, about 12% of which appear only once. At least ten counts were recorded for this clonotype. Antigen specificity is unknown. The same sample was also studied in work on yellow fever vaccine responses in identical twins.

The TCR originated in a woman aged 18-29 years in good health. The chain combines TRBV4-2 with TRBJ2-2; tentative D call: TRBD2 (6 bases). What was sequenced was CD8+ T cells sorted from blood. Written as DNA, the CDR3 is TGTGCCAGCAGCCCCGTGGGGGGTCCTACTACCAACACCGGGGAGCTGTTTTTT. Translating it yields CASSPVGGPTTNTGELFF.